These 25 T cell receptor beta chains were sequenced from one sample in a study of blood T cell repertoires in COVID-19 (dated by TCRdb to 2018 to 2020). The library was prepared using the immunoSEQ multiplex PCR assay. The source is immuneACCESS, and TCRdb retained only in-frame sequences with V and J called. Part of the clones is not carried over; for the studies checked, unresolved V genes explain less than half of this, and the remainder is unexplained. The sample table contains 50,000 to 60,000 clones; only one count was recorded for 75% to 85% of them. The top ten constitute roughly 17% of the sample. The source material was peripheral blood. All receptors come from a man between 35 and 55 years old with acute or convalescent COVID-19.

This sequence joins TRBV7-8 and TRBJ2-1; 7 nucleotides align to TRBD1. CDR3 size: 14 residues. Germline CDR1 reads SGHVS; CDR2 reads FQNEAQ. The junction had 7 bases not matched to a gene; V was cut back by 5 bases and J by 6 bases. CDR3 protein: CASSTPGTVNEQFF. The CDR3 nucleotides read TGTGCCAGCAGCACCCCCGGGACAGTCAATGAGCAGTTCTTC.

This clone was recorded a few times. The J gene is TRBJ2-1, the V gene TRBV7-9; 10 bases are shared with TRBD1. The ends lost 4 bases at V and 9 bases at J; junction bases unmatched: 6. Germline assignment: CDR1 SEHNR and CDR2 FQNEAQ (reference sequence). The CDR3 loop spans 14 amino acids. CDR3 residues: CASSSPGQGSEQFF. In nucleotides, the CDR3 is TGTGCCAGCAGCTCCCCGGGACAGGGGAGTGAGCAGTTCTTC. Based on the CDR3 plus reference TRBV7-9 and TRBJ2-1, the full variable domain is DTGVSQNPRHKITKRGQNVTFRCDPISEHNRLYWYRQTLGQGPEFLTYFQNEAQLEKSRLLSDRFSAERPKGSFSTLEIQRTEQGDSAMYLCASSSPGQGSEQFFGPGTRLTVL.

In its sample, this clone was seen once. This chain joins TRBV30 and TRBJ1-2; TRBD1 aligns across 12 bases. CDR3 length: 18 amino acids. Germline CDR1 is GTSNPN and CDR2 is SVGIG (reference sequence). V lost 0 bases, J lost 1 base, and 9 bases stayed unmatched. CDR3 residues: CAWSVYGTGGYRNYGYTF. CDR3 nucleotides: TGTGCCTGGAGTGTATACGGGACAGGGGGCTATCGTAACTATGGCTACACCTTC.

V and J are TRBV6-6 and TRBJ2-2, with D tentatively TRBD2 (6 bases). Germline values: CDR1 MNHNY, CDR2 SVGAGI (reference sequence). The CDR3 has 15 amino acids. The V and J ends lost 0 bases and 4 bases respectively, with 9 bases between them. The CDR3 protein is CASSYSLAVTGELFF. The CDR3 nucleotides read TGTGCCAGCAGTTACTCCTTAGCGGTCACCGGGGAGCTGTTTTTT.

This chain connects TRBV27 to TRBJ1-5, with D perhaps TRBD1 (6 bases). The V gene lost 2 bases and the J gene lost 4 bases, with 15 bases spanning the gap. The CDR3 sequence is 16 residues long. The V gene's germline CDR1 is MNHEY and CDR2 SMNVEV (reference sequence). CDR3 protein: CASSLRTGIGNQPQHF. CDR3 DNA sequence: TGTGCCAGCAGTTTACGAACAGGGATTGGGAATCAGCCCCAGCATTTT.

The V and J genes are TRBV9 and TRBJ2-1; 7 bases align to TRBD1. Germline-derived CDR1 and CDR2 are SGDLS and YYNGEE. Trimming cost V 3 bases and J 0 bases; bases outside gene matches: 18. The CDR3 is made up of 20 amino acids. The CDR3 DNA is TGTGCCAGCAGCGCCTCGAGGGGGCAGAAGTCCCCCAGCTCCTACAATGAGCAGTTCTTC. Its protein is CASSASRGQKSPSSYNEQFF.

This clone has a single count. The CDR3 DNA follows: TGTGCCAGCAGCTCACAGGCCCGCGAGCAGTACTTC. Its translation: CASSSQAREQYF. J is TRBJ2-7 and V is TRBV3-1 (or the pseudogene TRBV3-2), with a possible D match to TRBD1 (5 bases). V was cut by 5 bases and J by 6 bases, with 11 bases left in between. The V gene's germline CDR1 is LGHDT and CDR2 YNNKEL (reference sequence). The CDR3 is 12 residues long.

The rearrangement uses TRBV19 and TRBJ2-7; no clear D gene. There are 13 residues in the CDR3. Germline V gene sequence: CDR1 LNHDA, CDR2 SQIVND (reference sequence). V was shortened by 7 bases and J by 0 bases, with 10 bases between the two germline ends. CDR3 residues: CASKMTASYEQYF. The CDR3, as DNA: TGTGCCAGTAAGATGACTGCCTCCTACGAGCAGTACTTC.

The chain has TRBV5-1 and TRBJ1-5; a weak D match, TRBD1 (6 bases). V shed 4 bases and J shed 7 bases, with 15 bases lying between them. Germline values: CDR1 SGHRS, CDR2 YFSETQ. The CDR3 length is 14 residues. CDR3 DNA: TGCGCCAGCAGCGGAAAGGCAGGGGACCAGCCCCAGCATTTT. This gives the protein CASSGKAGDQPQHF.

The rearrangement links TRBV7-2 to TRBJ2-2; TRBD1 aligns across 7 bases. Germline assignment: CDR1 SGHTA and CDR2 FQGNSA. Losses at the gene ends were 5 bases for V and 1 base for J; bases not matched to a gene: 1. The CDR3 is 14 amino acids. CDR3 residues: CASSGDRNTGELFF. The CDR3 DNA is TGTGCCAGCAGCGGGGACAGGAACACCGGGGAGCTGTTTTTT.

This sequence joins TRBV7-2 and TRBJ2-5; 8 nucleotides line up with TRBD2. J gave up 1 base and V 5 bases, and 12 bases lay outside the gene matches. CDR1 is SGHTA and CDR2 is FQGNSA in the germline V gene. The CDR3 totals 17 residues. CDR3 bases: TGTGCCAGCAGCCTACGTACTAGCGGCGGGGGCCAAGAGACCCAGTACTTC. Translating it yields CASSLRTSGGGQETQYF.

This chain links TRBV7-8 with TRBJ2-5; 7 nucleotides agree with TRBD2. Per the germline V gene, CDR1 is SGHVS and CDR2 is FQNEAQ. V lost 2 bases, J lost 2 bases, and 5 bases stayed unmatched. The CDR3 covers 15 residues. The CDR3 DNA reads TGTGCCAGCAGCTTATCGGGAGGCTTTCAAGAGACCCAGTACTTC. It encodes CASSLSGGFQETQYF.

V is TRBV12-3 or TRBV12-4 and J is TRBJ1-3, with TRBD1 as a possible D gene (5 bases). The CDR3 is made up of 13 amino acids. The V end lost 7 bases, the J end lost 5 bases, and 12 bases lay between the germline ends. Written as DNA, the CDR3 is TGTGCCAGCACCCCCGCGGACAGAAACACCATATATTTT. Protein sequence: CASTPADRNTIYF.

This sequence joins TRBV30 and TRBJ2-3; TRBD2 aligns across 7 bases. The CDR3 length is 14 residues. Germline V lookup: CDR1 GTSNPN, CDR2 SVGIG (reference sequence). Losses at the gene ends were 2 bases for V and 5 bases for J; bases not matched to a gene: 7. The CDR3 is CAWSQGGSGDTQYF. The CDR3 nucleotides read TGTGCCTGGAGTCAGGGCGGGAGCGGAGATACGCAGTATTTT.

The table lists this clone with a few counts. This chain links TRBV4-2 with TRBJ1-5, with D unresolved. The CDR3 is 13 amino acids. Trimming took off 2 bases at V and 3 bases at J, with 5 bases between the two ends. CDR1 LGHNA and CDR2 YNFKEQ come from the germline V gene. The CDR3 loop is CASSQTVNQPQHF. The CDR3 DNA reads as TGTGCCAGCAGCCAAACAGTCAATCAGCCCCAGCATTTT.

For the CDR3, the DNA is TGTGCCAGCAGCCCTCATACTGGGCAGGCTTTCTTT. Amino acid sequence: CASSPHTGQAFF. The rearrangement joins TRBV7-9 to TRBJ1-1; D remains unclear. The ends were cut back, 5 bases at V and 11 bases at J, with 15 bases in the middle. Germline CDR1 reads SEHNR; CDR2 reads FQNEAQ (reference sequence). This CDR3 region has 12 residues.

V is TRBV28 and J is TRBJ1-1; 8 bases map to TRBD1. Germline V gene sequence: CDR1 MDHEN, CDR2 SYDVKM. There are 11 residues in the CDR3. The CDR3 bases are TGTCTGACAGGGGAATATACTGAAGCTTTCTTT. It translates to CLTGEYTEAFF.

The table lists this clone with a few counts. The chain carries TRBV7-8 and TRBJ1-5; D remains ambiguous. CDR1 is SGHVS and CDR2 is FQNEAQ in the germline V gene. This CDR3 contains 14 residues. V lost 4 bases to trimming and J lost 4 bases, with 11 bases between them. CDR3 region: CASSSNSLNQPQHF. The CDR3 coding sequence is TGTGCCAGCAGCTCCAACAGCTTAAATCAGCCCCAGCATTTT.

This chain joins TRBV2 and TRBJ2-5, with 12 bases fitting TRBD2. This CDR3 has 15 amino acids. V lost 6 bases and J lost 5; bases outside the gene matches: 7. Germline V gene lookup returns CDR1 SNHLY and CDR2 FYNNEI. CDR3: CASSGTSGGMETQYF. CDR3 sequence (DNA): TGTGCCAGCAGCGGTACTAGCGGGGGGATGGAGACCCAGTACTTC. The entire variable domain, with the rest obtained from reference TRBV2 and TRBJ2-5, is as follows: EPEVTQTPSHQVTQMGQEVILRCVPISNHLYFYWYRQILGQKVEFLVSFYNNEISEKSEIFDDQFSVERPDGSNFTLKIRSTKLEDSAMYFCASSGTSGGMETQYFGPGTRLLVL.

The DNA of the CDR3 is TGTGCCAGCAGCACGCGGGACAGGGGGAACACTGAAGCTTTCTTT. Protein product: CASSTRDRGNTEAFF. The V call is TRBV5-4, the J call TRBJ1-1; 10 bases map to TRBD1. CDR3 length: 15 amino acids. After removal of 4 bases from V and 1 base from J, the junction contained 4 bases not matched to a gene. Germline values: CDR1 SGHNT, CDR2 YYREEE (reference sequence).

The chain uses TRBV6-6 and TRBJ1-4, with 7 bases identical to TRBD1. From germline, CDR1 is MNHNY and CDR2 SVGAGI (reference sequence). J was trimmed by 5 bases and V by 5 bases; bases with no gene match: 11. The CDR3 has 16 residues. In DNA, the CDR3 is TGTGCCAGCAGTACCCCCTCGGGACAGCGGAATGAAAAACTGTTTTTT. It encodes CASSTPSGQRNEKLFF.

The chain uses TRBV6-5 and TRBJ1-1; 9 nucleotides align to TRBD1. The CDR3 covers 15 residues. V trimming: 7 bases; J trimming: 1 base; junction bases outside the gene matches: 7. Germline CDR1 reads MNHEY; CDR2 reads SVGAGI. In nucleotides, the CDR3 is TGTGCCAGCACCCACAGGGGGCAGACGAACACTGAAGCTTTCTTT. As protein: CASTHRGQTNTEAFF.

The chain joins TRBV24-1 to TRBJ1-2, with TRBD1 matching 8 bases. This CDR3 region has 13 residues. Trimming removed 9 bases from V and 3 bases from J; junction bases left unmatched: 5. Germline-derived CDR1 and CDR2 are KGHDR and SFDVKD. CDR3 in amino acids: CATSRGQDYGYTF. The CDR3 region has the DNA TGTGCCACCTCTCGGGGACAGGACTATGGCTACACCTTC.

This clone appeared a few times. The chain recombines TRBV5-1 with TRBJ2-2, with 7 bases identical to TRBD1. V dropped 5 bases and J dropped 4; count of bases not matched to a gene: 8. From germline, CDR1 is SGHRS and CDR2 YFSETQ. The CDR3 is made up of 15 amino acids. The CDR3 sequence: CASSLAGQATGELFF. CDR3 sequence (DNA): TGCGCCAGCAGTCTGGCCGGACAGGCCACCGGGGAGCTGTTTTTT.

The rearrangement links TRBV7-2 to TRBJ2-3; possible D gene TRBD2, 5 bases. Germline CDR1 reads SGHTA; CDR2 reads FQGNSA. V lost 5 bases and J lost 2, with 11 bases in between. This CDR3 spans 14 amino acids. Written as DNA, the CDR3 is TGTGCCAGCAGCCCGGGGTCATTCACAGATACGCAGTATTTT. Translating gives CASSPGSFTDTQYF.